The 13 T cell receptor beta chains listed next were all sequenced from one sample in a study of T cell clones after liver transplantation. Using immunoSEQ multiplex PCR, the repertoire was profiled, and TCRdb retains in-frame clones only, with some absent. The sample includes some 16,000 clones, about 84% of them seen just once. The input for sequencing was CD8+ T cells from blood, taken 48 to 50 months after liver transplant. Every receptor here comes from a human patient who received a liver transplant. Some T cells may be provided by the graft donor.

This clone was observed once. The chain combines TRBV27 with TRBJ1-5; no definite D call. The CDR3 sequence is 13 residues long. The V gene's germline CDR1 is MNHEY and CDR2 SMNVEV (reference sequence). V lost 3 bases and J 2 bases, leaving 5 bases between the germline ends. CDR3 residues: CASSLIGNQPQHF. CDR3 bases: TGTGCCAGCAGTTTGATTGGCAATCAGCCCCAGCATTTT.

This clone is a singleton in its sample. J is TRBJ1-1 and V is TRBV7-3, with D tentatively TRBD1 (6 bases). In germline, CDR1 is SGHTA, CDR2 FQGTGA. The CDR3 has 17 amino acids. Trimming left V 5 bases short and J 0 bases short, with 19 bases between. The CDR3 here is CASSSRGHNSMNTEAFF. DNA of the CDR3: TGTGCCAGCAGCAGCAGGGGTCACAATAGCATGAACACTGAAGCTTTCTTT.

V is TRBV7-9 and J is TRBJ1-3, with no clear D. The germline V gene has CDR1 SEHNR and CDR2 FQNEAQ (reference sequence). V lost 4 bases, J lost 0 bases, and 13 bases lay in between. CDR3 length equals 16 residues. The CDR3 is CASSSPWANSGNTIYF. CDR3 nucleotide sequence: TGTGCCAGCAGCTCCCCCTGGGCGAACTCTGGAAACACCATATATTTT.

V gene TRBV7-9 combines with J gene TRBJ2-3; D is perhaps TRBD1 or TRBD2 (5 bases each). Germline-derived CDR1 and CDR2 are SEHNR and FQNEAQ (reference sequence). Between the trimmed V and J ends, which lost 4 bases and 2 bases, there was a span of 22 bases. The CDR3 loop spans 18 amino acids. CDR3 residues: CASSSIRDHSGPTDTQYF. As DNA, the CDR3 is TGTGCCAGCAGCTCCATCAGGGACCACTCAGGCCCCACAGATACGCAGTATTTT.

This sequence joins TRBV27 and TRBJ2-1, with D perhaps being TRBD1 or TRBD2 (5 bases each). The germline CDR1 and CDR2 sequences are MNHEY and SMNVEV (reference sequence). Deletions cut 4 bases from V and 2 bases from J, with 9 bases between. The CDR3 contains 14 residues. The CDR3 nucleotides are TGTGCCAGCAGTTGGGACGGGACCTACAATGAGCAGTTCTTC. Translating gives CASSWDGTYNEQFF.

The gene calls are TRBV4-2 and TRBJ2-1, with D perhaps given as TRBD1 or TRBD2 (7 bases each). This CDR3 spans 16 amino acids. Germline CDR1 and CDR2: LGHNA and YNFKEQ. The V end was cut by 0 bases, the J end by 2 bases, with 11 bases between. CDR3 in DNA: TGTGCCAGCAGCCAAGAACAGGGGAGGGCCTACAATGAGCAGTTCTTC. It codes for CASSQEQGRAYNEQFF.

The J gene is TRBJ1-4, the V gene TRBV6-5, with a possible D match to TRBD1 (6 bases). CDR1 and CDR2 (germline): MNHEY, SVGAGI. CDR3 length: 15 amino acids. Trimming took 6 bases from V and 10 from J, leaving 21 bases between them. The CDR3, as DNA: TGTGCCAGCAGGCCAGGCCCAGGGGTGGTAGGAAAACTGTTTTTT. It encodes CASRPGPGVVGKLFF.

In its sample, this clone was seen a few times. This chain connects TRBV11-3 to TRBJ1-1; no clear D gene. Trimming stripped 3 bases from V and 14 bases from J, with 16 bases between. The CDR3 totals 12 residues. The germline CDR1 and CDR2 sequences are SGHNT and YENEEA. The CDR3 nucleotides are TGTGCCAGCAGCTTCCGTGAGGGTCCTCCGTTCTTT. This encodes CASSFREGPPFF.

V gene TRBV4-2 combines with J gene TRBJ1-1; 7 nucleotides agree with TRBD1. The germline V gene has CDR1 LGHNA and CDR2 YNFKEQ. The CDR3 consists of 15 residues. V lost 4 bases and J lost 2; bases outside the gene matches: 7. Here the CDR3 reads CASSLTGTENTEAFF. The CDR3 DNA reads as TGTGCCAGCAGCCTGACCGGGACAGAAAACACTGAAGCTTTCTTT.

The rearrangement uses TRBV5-1 and TRBJ2-7; D unclear. The CDR3 extends over 17 amino acids. The V gene's germline CDR1 is SGHRS and CDR2 YFSETQ. V lost 1 base, J lost 0 bases, and 17 bases lay in between. The CDR3 sequence is CASSLNGVVAASYEQYF. In DNA, the CDR3 is TGCGCCAGCAGCTTGAATGGTGTGGTGGCAGCCTCCTACGAGCAGTACTTC.

The chain carries TRBV4-3 and TRBJ1-1; D remains ambiguous. The germline V gene has CDR1 LGHNA and CDR2 YSLEER. The CDR3 has 14 residues. The germline V and J ends were trimmed by 1 base and 5 bases, with 11 bases remaining between them. CDR3 DNA sequence: TGCGCCAGCAGCCAAGGAGTAGAGGGAACTGAAGCTTTCTTT. It codes for CASSQGVEGTEAFF.

The V call is TRBV18, the J call TRBJ2-1, with a possible D match to TRBD2 (5 bases). This CDR3 region has 18 residues. V was shortened by 0 bases and J by 2 bases, with 17 bases between the two germline ends. Germline assignment: CDR1 KGHSH and CDR2 LQKENI. CDR3 DNA sequence: TGTGCCAGCTCACCACCGGAGGTTTTGCGGGTCACCTACAATGAGCAGTTCTTC. Protein: CASSPPEVLRVTYNEQFF.

Concerning this clone: Sequence at one end of the junction differs from germline and may be a read error. The chain joins TRBV7-9 to TRBJ1-3; D is uncertain. Germline CDR1 and CDR2: SEHNR and FQNEAQ (reference sequence). CDR3 size: 11 residues. Written as DNA, the CDR3 is TGTGCCAGCAGCTCTAGAAACACCATATATTTT. Translated, it gives CASSSRNTIYF. Combining the CDR3 with reference TRBV7-9 and TRBJ1-3 gives the whole variable domain DTGVSQNPRHKITKRGQNVTFRCDPISEHNRLYWYRQTLGQGPEFLTYFQNEAQLEKSRLLSDRFSAERPKGSFSTLEIQRTEQGDSAMYLCASSSRNTIYFGEGSWLTVV.